The present entry profiles one T cell receptor (beta chain) with its context. Its antigen is unknown. Per-base qualities were not stored, and no clone one base away is much larger. Every donor was a healthy Caucasian. Three pairs of female monozygotic twins, all aged about 18 to 29 years, were included in the twin cohort. CD4+ and CD8+ T cell populations were isolated with positive isolation kits from Invitrogen. The data originate from a study of identical twins (dated by TCRdb to the mid-2010s). Regarding the complete study: To test whether fetal clonotypes persist, this study deep-sequenced TCR alpha and beta repertoires from monozygotic twins, from unrelated adults of various ages, and from cord blood. To rule out contamination, replicate twin experiments were performed at different times with different library preparation protocols.

The research as a whole found: Excess twin sharing in beta out-of-frame sequences was weaker because fewer shared sequences lowered the signal-to-noise ratio. Out-of-frame TCR alpha sharing in monozygotic twins was systematically underestimated by recombination models, whereas sharing between unrelated individuals was in agreement with the recombination models. Zero-insertion analyses could be partly confounded by invariant T cells such as MAIT and iNKT, although diverse VJ usage argued against such confounding for most clonotypes. Because the same donors could not be followed over many years, conclusions were based on cross-sectional statistical analysis. Compared with coincidental sharing between unrelated individuals, out-of-frame TCR alpha sequences shared between twins had an excess of sequences with low generation probability. Abundant cord blood beta clonotypes carried fewer insertions; young adult naive repertoires showed a weaker similar trend, while memory repertoires showed none.

The protocol used for the library was 5' RACE. The run used an Illumina HiSeq 2000. Template switching added a universal primer binding site, and the final cDNA carried a unique molecular identifier that allowed TCR cDNA molecules to be counted accurately. First-strand cDNA for TCR alpha and beta chains was synthesized from specific primers in the conserved constant-segment region. To control for contamination, each cDNA library was double barcoded with a SMART-Mk sample barcode plus Illumina barcodes. TruSeq adapter sequences and Illumina sample barcodes were added in two successive PCR steps. Sequencing of the TCR alpha and beta cDNA libraries was done on the Illumina HiSeq platform using custom primers. In the paper's pipeline: MiGEC processed the raw reads to extract unique molecular identifiers, while MiXCR was used to determine the CDR3 positions. For each individual, recombination models were inferred using an EM algorithm with the repgenHMM and IGoR tools. The tcR package in R was used for shared clonotype analysis, with sharing normalized by the product of cloneset sizes. To study raw recombination without the effects of thymic and clonal selection, out-of-frame nonproductive sequences were analyzed. Starting from the raw public reads, TCRdb applied fastp trimming at Q25, assembled clones with MiXCR and retained in-frame beta chains. CDR3 protein duplicates are merged, each entry listing the most common genes and DNA. The authors' filters were not applied to this entry. In this sample the table shows roughly 470,000 distinct CDR3 sequences, 13% to 15% of which occur a single time. The ten top clones hold about 0.97% of the sample.

These data also featured in a second study, about yellow fever vaccine responses in identical twins. From the second report: The T cell response to vaccination in identical twins was reported by the authors to appear partly convergent and partly personalized. In identical twins, the study followed T cell clones that responded to the vaccine with precision.

What was sequenced was CD4+ T cells sorted from blood. This TCR was sampled from a woman between 18 and 29 years old in good health.

At the DNA level, the sequence is TGTGCCAGCAGTCCCCGGAGCAGGCGAAATTCACCCCTCCACTTT. It encodes CASSPRSRRNSPLHF. The sequence links TRBV6-1 to TRBJ1-6, with the identity of the D gene unclear. CDR1 and CDR2 (MNHNS, SASEGT) derive from the germline V gene. V loses 5 bases of germline sequence and J loses 7 bases, and the interval between the two ends is 15 bases. Its CDR3 holds 15 amino acids, cysteine through phenylalanine. Left in the record is the CDR3 DNA by itself, 45 bases read in frame from the first base.